The following is a T cell receptor beta chain sequence with its context. Its antigen is as yet unknown. This sample is drawn from a study of post-analysis software for immune sequencing data. Overall study: Progressive-relapsing, secondary progressive and relapsing-remitting multiple sclerosis were among the disease courses included.

Whole-study findings and limits: When compared against controls, multiple sclerosis patients showed significantly lower normalized Chao1 diversity. The study found TRBV5-6, TRBV5-1 and TRBV20-1 among about five TRBV segments more frequent in patients than controls. With F measure, samples from one preparation batch clustered together strongly.

CDR1 and CDR2 from the germline V gene are ENHRY and SYGVKD. The CDR3 is made up of 16 amino acids. The V gene lost 5 bases and the J gene lost 3 bases, with 18 bases spanning the gap. Sequencing libraries made from TCR beta cDNA carried unique molecular identifiers. Out of 1 to 10 million T cells, some 480,000 cDNA molecules were generated. TCRdb recomputed calls from the PCR reads with MiXCR, one row per CDR3 protein. The table has about 770,000 distinct CDR3 sequences, around 46% seen once; the top ten hold approximately 4.4%. The sequencing input was blood. The receptor comes from a girl between 5 and 17 years old with multiple sclerosis. V gene TRBV10-3 combines with J gene TRBJ2-3, with D perhaps given as TRBD1 or TRBD2 (6 bases each). In DNA, the CDR3 is TGTGCCATCAGTAGCCGGAGGGGGGCAGAAACAGATACGCAGTATTTT. Amino acids: CAISSRRGAETDTQYF.